The 18 T cell receptor beta chains given below trace back to one sample, sequenced in a study of spatial heterogeneity in lung cancer. Overall study findings and caveats: For expanded intratumoral alpha and beta TCRs, counts tracked tumor mutation counts.

MiXCR was run by TCRdb on the 5' RACE reads, yielding one entry per CDR3 protein. The sample comprises around 26,000 distinct CDR3 sequences, under 9% of which are singletons, and roughly 8% rests with the top ten. Their specific antigens are unknown. Time point reported: sample taken at primary tumor resection. The sample consisted of lung tumor tissue, taken at surgery. These receptor sequences come from a male donor with early-stage non-small cell lung cancer.

This sequence joins TRBV7-3 and TRBJ2-1; D is perhaps TRBD1 (6 bases). V was cut by 5 bases and J by 5 bases, with 13 bases left in between. CDR1 is SGHTA, CDR2 FQGTGA, per germline. The CDR3 sequence is 14 residues long. Here the CDR3 reads CASSPTGSNNEQFF. The CDR3 DNA is TGTGCCAGCAGCCCGACAGGATCAAACAATGAGCAGTTCTTC.

J is TRBJ2-2 and V is TRBV9, with D perhaps matching TRBD1 or TRBD2 (5 bases each). The CDR3 has 13 residues. Trimming took 0 bases from V and 6 from J, leaving 6 bases between them. Germline assignment: CDR1 SGDLS and CDR2 YYNGEE. CDR3 residues: CASSVGGAGELFF. CDR3 nucleotide sequence: TGTGCCAGCAGCGTAGGAGGGGCCGGGGAGCTGTTTTTT.

This clonotype was detected a few times. This chain uses TRBV4-3 with TRBJ2-7, with 7 nucleotides matching TRBD1. The ends lost 4 bases at V and 5 bases at J; junction bases unmatched: 11. There are 15 residues in the CDR3. In germline, CDR1 is LGHNA, CDR2 YSLEER. DNA for the CDR3: TGCGCCAGCAGCCTCCGACAGGGTGGGCCGAACGAGCAGTACTTC. As protein: CASSLRQGGPNEQYF.

This rearrangement joins TRBV3-1 to TRBJ2-7; TRBD2 agrees at 11 bases. The germline V gene has CDR1 LGHDT and CDR2 YNNKEL (reference sequence). The junction had 2 bases not matched to a gene; V was cut back by 4 bases and J by 3 bases. The length of the CDR3 is 14 residues. The CDR3 sequence: CASSLLAGDYEQYF. CDR3 nucleotide sequence: TGTGCCAGCAGCCTACTAGCGGGAGACTACGAGCAGTACTTC.

This clonotype was observed many times. The V and J genes are TRBV11-1 and TRBJ2-2; 9 nucleotides line up with TRBD2. There are 15 residues in the CDR3. The V segment lost 7 bases and the J segment 3 bases; nucleotides outside the gene matches: 6. Germline V lookup: CDR1 SGHAT, CDR2 FQDESV (reference sequence). CDR3 amino acids: CASTFKRGDTGELFF. CDR3 bases: TGTGCCAGCACATTCAAGCGGGGGGACACCGGGGAGCTGTTTTTT.

This chain links TRBV28 with TRBJ2-7; D is unclear. The V end was cut by 5 bases, the J end by 0 bases, with 5 bases between. Germline V gene data show CDR1 as MDHEN and CDR2 as SYDVKM. The CDR3 length is 12 residues. The CDR3 DNA reads as TGTGCCAGCAGTGTCAGCTCCTACGAGCAGTACTTC. Translating it yields CASSVSSYEQYF. Supplemented by reference TRBV28 and TRBJ2-7, the full variable domain reads DVKVTQSSRYLVKRTGEKVFLECVQDMDHENMFWYRQDPGLGLRLIYFSYDVKMKEKGDIPEGYSVSREKKERFSLILESASTNQTSMYLCASSVSSYEQYFGPGTRLTVT.

This clonotype was detected many times. This chain uses TRBV3-1 with TRBJ1-2; possible D gene TRBD1, 5 bases. The CDR3 loop spans 13 amino acids. With 2 bases removed from V and 4 bases from J, the gap between germline ends came to 8 bases. The germline V gene has CDR1 LGHDT and CDR2 YNNKEL (reference sequence). DNA for the CDR3: TGTGCCAGCAGCCAACGACAGTTCTATGGCTACACCTTC. Protein sequence: CASSQRQFYGYTF.

In this sample, this clonotype turned up a few times. The chain joins TRBV20-1 to TRBJ2-7; D is perhaps TRBD1 (6 bases). V dropped 3 bases and J dropped 4 bases, with 13 bases sitting between them. The germline gives CDR1 DFQATT, CDR2 SNEGSKA (reference sequence). The CDR3 has 13 residues. CDR3 sequence reads: CSASPTGGYEQYF. CDR3 coding DNA: TGCAGTGCTAGTCCGACAGGCGGGTACGAGCAGTACTTC.

This sequence joins TRBV28 and TRBJ1-1, with 9 bases aligning to TRBD1. This CDR3 spans 18 amino acids. CDR1 is MDHEN and CDR2 is SYDVKM in the germline V gene. After removal of 4 bases from V and 3 bases from J, the junction contained 15 bases not matched to a gene. The chain's CDR3 is CASSSLYLTGGFDTEAFF. The CDR3 bases are TGTGCCAGCAGTTCCCTTTACTTAACAGGGGGCTTCGACACTGAAGCTTTCTTT. Full variable domain (outside the CDR3, taken from reference TRBV28 and TRBJ1-1): DVKVTQSSRYLVKRTGEKVFLECVQDMDHENMFWYRQDPGLGLRLIYFSYDVKMKEKGDIPEGYSVSREKKERFSLILESASTNQTSMYLCASSSLYLTGGFDTEAFFGQGTRLTVV.

This clonotype was seen ten or more times. The chain employs TRBV24-1 and TRBJ2-7; 8 nucleotides agree with TRBD1. With V trimmed by 4 bases and J by 5 bases, 9 bases remained unmatched. Germline CDR1 KGHDR, CDR2 SFDVKD. The length of the CDR3 is 15 residues. The CDR3 protein is CATSDPGTGVDEQYF. As DNA, the CDR3 is TGTGCCACCAGTGACCCCGGGACAGGCGTGGACGAGCAGTACTTC.

This chain uses TRBV24-1 with TRBJ2-1; a possible D gene is TRBD1 (6 bases). Germline CDR1 is KGHDR and CDR2 is SFDVKD. CDR3 length equals 15 residues. With 6 bases removed from V and 0 bases from J, the gap between germline ends came to 11 bases. In DNA form, the CDR3 reads TGTGCCACCAGTACAGGGTCAAGCTCCTACAATGAGCAGTTCTTC. Protein sequence: CATSTGSSSYNEQFF.

This clonotype showed up many times. The V and J genes are TRBV5-5 and TRBJ1-2; D remains unclear. The length of the CDR3 is 12 residues. CDR1 SGHKS and CDR2 YYEKEE come from the germline V gene (reference sequence). V shed 1 base and J shed 3 bases, with 4 bases lying between them. The CDR3 coding sequence is TGTGCCAGCAGCTTGACAGACTATGGCTACACCTTC. Its translation is CASSLTDYGYTF.

In its sample, this clonotype was seen many times. The chain joins TRBV19 to TRBJ2-3, with 11 bases fitting TRBD1. The CDR3 contains 18 residues. The germline CDR1 and CDR2 sequences are LNHDA and SQIVND (reference sequence). Trimming cost V 2 bases and J 0 bases; bases outside gene matches: 7. In DNA form, the CDR3 reads TGTGCCAGTAGTATACTGTTCCGGGACAGGGGGAGCACAGATACGCAGTATTTT. It yields the protein CASSILFRDRGSTDTQYF.

This chain uses TRBV3-1 with TRBJ2-3; D possibly uses TRBD1 or TRBD2 (5 bases each). The CDR3 extends over 14 amino acids. CDR1 LGHDT and CDR2 YNNKEL come from the germline V gene (reference sequence). V lost 1 base, J lost 5 bases, and 10 bases lay in between. CDR3 coding DNA: TGTGCCAGCAGCCAAGGGGACCGAGGAGATACGCAGTATTTT. Translation: CASSQGDRGDTQYF.

This clonotype was counted at least ten times. This chain connects TRBV2 to TRBJ2-7, with D tentatively TRBD1 or TRBD2 (5 bases each). The CDR3 sequence is 11 residues long. Germline CDR1 SNHLY, CDR2 FYNNEI. The ends were cut back, 6 bases at V and 3 bases at J, with 6 bases in the middle. This chain's CDR3 is CASRGVYEQYF. For the CDR3, the DNA is TGTGCCAGCAGGGGGGTCTACGAGCAGTACTTC.

This clonotype was recorded once. The chain joins TRBV6-5 to TRBJ1-5; 7 nucleotides match TRBD1. The CDR3 covers 13 residues. The V gene end was trimmed by 5 bases and the J gene end by 5 bases; junction bases not matched to a gene: 3. CDR1 and CDR2 (germline): MNHEY, SVGAGI. CDR3 protein: CASSRQGDQPQHF. Here the CDR3 DNA reads TGTGCCAGCAGTAGACAGGGTGATCAGCCCCAGCATTTT.

In this sample, this clonotype turned up many times. The rearrangement uses TRBV29-1 and TRBJ2-7, with TRBD1 matching 8 bases. Germline V lookup: CDR1 SQVTM, CDR2 ANQGSEA. Unmatched junction bases numbered 3, after V lost 1 base and J lost 4 bases. The CDR3 consists of 13 residues. CDR3: CSVEGTGWYEQYF. The CDR3 DNA reads TGCAGCGTTGAAGGGACAGGGTGGTACGAGCAGTACTTC.

The rearrangement joins TRBV7-3 to TRBJ1-1; D remains ambiguous. The germline CDR1 and CDR2 sequences are SGHTA and FQGTGA. The CDR3 loop spans 13 amino acids. V lost 5 bases to trimming and J lost 3 bases, with 10 bases between them. The CDR3 DNA follows: TGTGCCAGCAGCCCTGACATCGACACTGAAGCTTTCTTT. It codes for CASSPDIDTEAFF. Full variable domain (rest looked up from reference TRBV7-3 and TRBJ1-1): GAGVSQTPSNKVTEKGKYVELRCDPISGHTALYWYRQSLGQGPEFLIYFQGTGAADDSGLPNDRFFAVRPEGSVSTLKIQRTERGDSAVYLCASSPDIDTEAFFGQGTRLTVV.